The sequence of this T cell receptor (beta chain) was determined in a study of cytomegalovirus exposure and HLA in healthy donors. About this clone: What it binds is not known.

Study conclusions and caveats: High specificity and sensitivity for cytomegalovirus status were reported for the classifier.

This CDR3 region has 14 residues. V was pared by 8 bases and J by 5 bases, with 18 bases between. Germline CDR1 SEHNR, CDR2 FQNEAQ (reference sequence). The PCR contained 60 Vbeta and 13 Jbeta primers. The protocol was immunoSEQ multiplex PCR, while the TCRdb copy is restricted to in-frame clones and leaves out a portion. The sample consists of about 62,000 clones, around 87% of them appearing once. This sequence originates from a man between 18 and 35 years old in good health and CMV-seronegative. The rearrangement uses TRBV7-9 and TRBJ2-5; a weak D match, TRBD1 (6 bases). Sequenced: PBMCs. As DNA, the CDR3 is TGTGCCAGCCTGCAGGCCGCAGGGGCCGAGACCCAGTACTTC. Translating it yields CASLQAAGAETQYF.